The 28 T cell receptor beta chains reported below all come from one sample, sequenced in a study of monozygotic twins with inflammatory bowel disease. TCRdb re-called the 5' RACE reads and shows each CDR3 protein once, DNA omitted. This sample's table reports some 170,000 distinct CDR3 sequences. Sequencing input: blood. The receptors derive from a human donor with ulcerative colitis or Crohn's disease, or a healthy co-twin of an affected twin (not recorded which).

The chain joins TRBV28 to TRBJ2-7; TCRdb designates TRBD2, a call that cannot be tested without DNA. In germline, CDR1 is MDHEN, CDR2 SYDVKM. CDR3 length: 16 amino acids. CDR3: CASSCFSGSYPYEQYF.

The CDR3 spells CASSPQSISGNTIYF. The chain uses TRBV18 and TRBJ1-3. The CDR3 contains 15 residues. The germline V gene encodes CDR1 KGHSH and CDR2 LQKENI.

The V gene is TRBV5-1, the J gene TRBJ2-3; the TCRdb D gene call, TRBD1, has no DNA to confirm it. The germline gives CDR1 SGHRS, CDR2 YFSETQ. CDR3 size: 13 residues. CDR3 in amino acids: CASSLTTGSTQYF.

The chain recombines TRBV3-1 with TRBJ2-5; TCRdb designates TRBD1, a call that cannot be tested without DNA. The CDR3 loop spans 15 amino acids. CDR1 and CDR2 from the germline V gene are LGHDT and YNNKEL (reference sequence). This chain's CDR3 is CASSQGPGAEETQYF.

The chain has TRBV4-3 and TRBJ2-1; absent DNA, TCRdb's TRBD2 call cannot be checked. Germline assignment: CDR1 LGHNA and CDR2 YSLEER. The CDR3 loop spans 16 amino acids. Here the CDR3 reads CASSRGPGLASNEQFF.

This sequence joins TRBV25-1 and TRBJ2-1. This CDR3 has 14 residues. Germline assignment: CDR1 MGHDK and CDR2 SYGVNS. Here the CDR3 reads CSSSESRVHNEQFF.

The chain carries TRBV6-5 and TRBJ2-5; the TRBD2 assignment by TCRdb is unverifiable without DNA. The CDR3 has 15 amino acids. Per the germline V gene, CDR1 is MNHEY and CDR2 is SVGAGI. The CDR3 here is CASSYSGRLAGTQYF.

The chain recombines TRBV20-1 with TRBJ1-3. CDR1 and CDR2 (germline): DFQATT, SNEGSKA (reference sequence). CDR3 length equals 15 residues. This chain's CDR3 is CSARDGDFVGNTIYF.

This chain joins TRBV11-1 and TRBJ1-5; TCRdb picks TRBD1, but there is no DNA to check that call. This CDR3 is 19 amino acids long. CDR1 is SGHAT, CDR2 FQDESV, per germline (reference sequence). CDR3: CASSAGWGTGTYSNQPQHF.

This chain connects TRBV7-3 to TRBJ2-1; TCRdb's D call of TRBD1 is untestable without DNA. CDR3 length: 17 amino acids. Germline CDR1 is SGHTA and CDR2 is FQGTGA. CDR3 in amino acids: CASSPVGGFNSYNEQFF.

This chain links TRBV19 with TRBJ2-3; TCRdb's D call, TRBD1, is unchecked because there is no DNA. The CDR3 covers 13 residues. Looked up from germline, CDR1 is LNHDA and CDR2 is SQIVND (reference sequence). The CDR3 sequence is CASAGRGTDTQYF.

The V call is TRBV7-2, the J call TRBJ2-7; TCRdb indicates TRBD2, and absent DNA this call remains unverified. Germline-derived CDR1 and CDR2 are SGHTA and FQGNSA. The CDR3 has 15 residues. The chain's CDR3 is CASSLDPSGGYEQYF.

V is TRBV9 and J is TRBJ1-1. Germline V CDR1 and CDR2: SGDLS, YYNGEE. The CDR3 is 14 amino acids. CDR3 sequence: CASSVITASGEAFF.

The chain recombines TRBV5-1 with TRBJ2-3; TCRdb lists TRBD1, though no DNA is available to test this call. The CDR3 totals 14 residues. Per germline, CDR1 SGHRS and CDR2 YFSETQ. The CDR3: CASSTAPVTDTQYF.

The rearrangement joins TRBV6-1 to TRBJ2-3; TCRdb indicates TRBD1, and absent DNA this call remains unverified. The CDR3 is 14 amino acids. The germline V gene has CDR1 MNHNS and CDR2 SASEGT. The CDR3 sequence: CASRRGGGTDTQYF.

The V gene is TRBV6-2 or TRBV6-3, the J gene TRBJ2-5. Germline CDR1 reads MNHEY; CDR2 reads SVGEGT. This CDR3 is 12 amino acids long. The CDR3 reads CASSYSSETQYF.

The chain joins TRBV18 to TRBJ2-3. Germline CDR1 and CDR2: KGHSH and LQKENI. CDR3 length: 14 amino acids. CDR3 residues: CASSPLGSTDTQYF. The complete variable domain, with remaining parts taken from reference TRBV18 and TRBJ2-3, reads NAGVMQNPRHLVRRRGQEARLRCSPMKGHSHVYWYRQLPEEGLKFMVYLQKENIIDESGMPKERFSAEFPKEGPSILRIQQVVRGDSAAYFCASSPLGSTDTQYFGPGTRLTVL.

The chain couples TRBV19 to TRBJ1-1; TCRdb calls TRBD1, which cannot be checked without DNA. The CDR3 length is 14 residues. CDR1 LNHDA and CDR2 SQIVND come from the germline V gene (reference sequence). The CDR3 loop is CASSQPGSATEAFF.

This chain uses TRBV9 with TRBJ2-2; TCRdb reports TRBD2, a call that lacks DNA to check it against. Per the germline V gene, CDR1 is SGDLS and CDR2 is YYNGEE. There are 15 residues in the CDR3. This CDR3 is CASSSGLTSGGELFF.

The V and J genes are TRBV12-3 or TRBV12-4 and TRBJ2-1; TCRdb's D gene call, TRBD2, goes unchecked for lack of DNA. This CDR3 comprises 13 residues. The CDR3 spells CASSPGLNNEQFF.

The chain recombines TRBV15 with TRBJ2-1. Germline CDR1 is LNHNV and CDR2 is YYDKDF (reference sequence). The length of the CDR3 is 13 residues. CDR3 protein: CATSARFYNEQFF.

The rearrangement joins TRBV5-4 to TRBJ1-6. The length of the CDR3 is 17 residues. Germline CDR1 is SGHNT and CDR2 is YYREEE (reference sequence). The CDR3 sequence is CASSLGYTKEWGSPLHF.

The chain recombines TRBV27 with TRBJ2-1; the TCRdb call, TRBD1, lacks DNA for checking. The CDR3 is made up of 14 amino acids. Germline V gene sequence: CDR1 MNHEY, CDR2 SMNVEV (reference sequence). CDR3 region: CASSLSVTDNEQFF.

This chain connects TRBV28 to TRBJ2-7; there is no DNA to check the TCRdb D call of TRBD1. The CDR3 consists of 15 residues. Germline V CDR1 and CDR2: MDHEN, SYDVKM. CDR3 region: CASSPPGGGSYEQYF. Full variable domain (rest looked up from reference TRBV28 and TRBJ2-7): DVKVTQSSRYLVKRTGEKVFLECVQDMDHENMFWYRQDPGLGLRLIYFSYDVKMKEKGDIPEGYSVSREKKERFSLILESASTNQTSMYLCASSPPGGGSYEQYFGPGTRLTVT.

The chain has TRBV20-1 and TRBJ2-7; TCRdb outputs TRBD2, but without DNA this stays unchecked. Per the germline V gene, CDR1 is DFQATT and CDR2 is SNEGSKA (reference sequence). This CDR3 comprises 14 residues. The CDR3 region is CSARDRLAGNEQYF.

The rearrangement joins TRBV3-1 to TRBJ1-1. In germline, CDR1 is LGHDT, CDR2 YNNKEL (reference sequence). This CDR3 region has 14 residues. The chain's CDR3 is CASSRGLLNTEAFF.

The CDR3 loop is CASSQGDRMNTGELFF. V is TRBV5-1 and J is TRBJ2-2; the TRBD1 assignment by TCRdb is unverifiable without DNA. The CDR3 length is 16 residues. The V gene's germline CDR1 is SGHRS and CDR2 YFSETQ.

The chain uses TRBV5-5 and TRBJ2-7; TCRdb's D gene call, TRBD2, goes unchecked for lack of DNA. Germline V lookup: CDR1 SGHKS, CDR2 YYEKEE (reference sequence). The CDR3 consists of 17 residues. The CDR3 region is CASSFGPSTGTALEQYF.